This is a list of T cell receptor beta chains from one sample in a study of T-cell memory formation after mild COVID-19. TCRdb called the 5' RACE reads again in MiXCR, with one record for every CDR3 protein. The sample consists of around 340,000 distinct CDR3 sequences, about 15% of them appearing once. Sequencing was done on a sample of PBMCs or a T cell subset sorted from them (not recorded which). The receptors derive from a man younger than 35 who had mild COVID-19 (a few samples of this study predate the infection). Cell type and time point are not known. Both conserved end residues are part of each CDR3. D genes are given only for firm matches. A clone size is listed for some rows: how often the clone was seen (once, few, many), or a class if it is expanded.

CDR3nt: TGTGCCAGCAGACGATTTAGGAACACCGGGGAGCTGTTTTTT
CDR3aa: CASRRFRNTGELFF
d_gene: NA
abundance: many
v_gene: TRBV12-3/TRBV12-4
j_gene: TRBJ2-2

CDR3nt: TGTGCCATCGGTGGAAACACCATATATTTT
CDR3aa: CAIGGNTIYF
d_gene: NA
abundance: few
v_gene: TRBV10-3
j_gene: TRBJ1-3

CDR3nt: TGCGCCAGCAGCCAACAGGGGTACGAGCAGTACTTC
CDR3aa: CASSQQGYEQYF
d_gene: NA
abundance: NA
v_gene: TRBV4-1
j_gene: TRBJ2-7

CDR3nt: TGTGCCAGCAGCCACCCGACGACTAGCGGGGGGGATGAATCGAACTGGAACACAGATACGCAGTATTTT
CDR3aa: CASSHPTTSGGDESNWNTDTQYF
d_gene: TRBD2
abundance: NA
v_gene: TRBV7-9
j_gene: TRBJ2-3

CDR3nt: TGTGCCAGCAGCGAAAATCTGGCCCGGCATTCACCCCTCCACTTT
CDR3aa: CASSENLARHSPLHF
d_gene: NA
abundance: few
v_gene: TRBV7-9
j_gene: TRBJ1-6

CDR3nt: TGTGCCTGGAGTTTACAGGGAGAAGAGACCCAGTACTTC
CDR3aa: CAWSLQGEETQYF
d_gene: NA
abundance: many
v_gene: TRBV30
j_gene: TRBJ2-5

CDR3nt: TGTGCCACCAGCAGAGTAGGGCAACCTCCCCATGAGCAGTTCTTC
CDR3aa: CATSRVGQPPHEQFF
d_gene: NA
abundance: few
v_gene: TRBV15
j_gene: TRBJ2-1

CDR3nt: TGTGCCAGCAGCTTAGGGGACTACACCTACAATGAGCAGTTCTTC
CDR3aa: CASSLGDYTYNEQFF
d_gene: TRBD2
abundance: few
v_gene: TRBV7-9
j_gene: TRBJ2-1

CDR3nt: TGTGCCAGCAGCTTAATCCCGCTGGCGGGACTTAACACAGATACGCAGTATTTT
CDR3aa: CASSLIPLAGLNTDTQYF
d_gene: NA
abundance: few
v_gene: TRBV7-2
j_gene: TRBJ2-3

CDR3nt: TGTGCCAGCAGCTTGAGAGCTCGGGACAGGGAACGTTATGGCTACACCTTC
CDR3aa: CASSLRARDRERYGYTF
d_gene: TRBD1
abundance: many
v_gene: TRBV5-6
j_gene: TRBJ1-2

CDR3nt: TGTGCCAGCGGTCGGGAGCGATATACGCAGTATTTT
CDR3aa: CASGRERYTQYF
d_gene: NA
abundance: NA
v_gene: TRBV27
j_gene: TRBJ2-3

CDR3nt: TGCGCCAGCAGCCCTGTTCTAAAGGGCGGGGGGGCCTGGAACATTCAGTACTTC
CDR3aa: CASSPVLKGGGAWNIQYF
d_gene: TRBD2
abundance: few
v_gene: TRBV5-1
j_gene: TRBJ2-4

CDR3nt: TGTGCCAGCAGAGTATCCTCTGGGGCAGAGACCCAGTACTTC
CDR3aa: CASRVSSGAETQYF
d_gene: NA
abundance: NA
v_gene: TRBV6-2/TRBV6-3
j_gene: TRBJ2-5

CDR3nt: TGTGCCAGTAGTACCTCGCGACAGGCGGCCGAAAAACTGTTTTTT
CDR3aa: CASSTSRQAAEKLFF
d_gene: NA
abundance: few
v_gene: TRBV19
j_gene: TRBJ1-4

CDR3nt: TGTGCCAGCACAAGTGTCTCTTTTGGCTACACCTTC
CDR3aa: CASTSVSFGYTF
d_gene: NA
abundance: NA
v_gene: TRBV6-1
j_gene: TRBJ1-2

CDR3nt: TGCGCCAGCAGCTTGGCCGAAGCGGGGAGCACAGATACGCAGTATTTT
CDR3aa: CASSLAEAGSTDTQYF
d_gene: TRBD2
abundance: NA
v_gene: TRBV5-1
j_gene: TRBJ2-3

CDR3nt: TGTGCCAGCAGCTTATCTACGGGGGGTAGGGAGACCCAGTACTTC
CDR3aa: CASSLSTGGRETQYF
d_gene: TRBD2
abundance: few
v_gene: TRBV7-2
j_gene: TRBJ2-5

CDR3nt: TGCAGTGCGGCGACGACCGGAGGGGGGCCTGGGGAGACCCAGTACTTC
CDR3aa: CSAATTGGGPGETQYF
d_gene: NA
abundance: few
v_gene: TRBV20-1
j_gene: TRBJ2-5

CDR3nt: TGCAGTGCCACCGGGACCCTGAACACTGAAGCTTTCTTT
CDR3aa: CSATGTLNTEAFF
d_gene: NA
abundance: NA
v_gene: TRBV20-1
j_gene: TRBJ1-1

CDR3nt: TGTGCCAGCAGTGCGGAGGGGGGGTCGCAGTATTTT
CDR3aa: CASSAEGGSQYF
d_gene: NA
abundance: few
v_gene: TRBV2
j_gene: TRBJ2-3

CDR3nt: TGTGCCAGCAGTCCCGATTATGGCTATGGCTACACCTTC
CDR3aa: CASSPDYGYGYTF
d_gene: NA
abundance: NA
v_gene: TRBV9
j_gene: TRBJ1-2

CDR3nt: TGTGCCAGCAGTGCAAACACAGGACGCAATCAGCCCCAGCATTTT
CDR3aa: CASSANTGRNQPQHF
d_gene: NA
abundance: NA
v_gene: TRBV2
j_gene: TRBJ1-5

CDR3nt: TGTGCCAGCAGCTTAGTAGCAGGTACGGATCAGCCCCAGCATTTT
CDR3aa: CASSLVAGTDQPQHF
d_gene: NA
abundance: few
v_gene: TRBV7-2
j_gene: TRBJ1-5

CDR3nt: TGTGCCAGCAGTCCCCGAATGTTTAGGACAGGGTCTGGGGCCAACGTCCTGACTTTC
CDR3aa: CASSPRMFRTGSGANVLTF
d_gene: TRBD1
abundance: few
v_gene: TRBV27
j_gene: TRBJ2-6

CDR3nt: TGTGCCAGCAGCCCTCGAGGGGCCAGCGGGGTCAGAGATACGCAGTATTTT
CDR3aa: CASSPRGASGVRDTQYF
d_gene: TRBD2
abundance: NA
v_gene: TRBV7-2
j_gene: TRBJ2-3

CDR3nt: TGTGCCAGCAGCTTTCCCCTCCACTTT
CDR3aa: CASSFPLHF
d_gene: NA
abundance: few
v_gene: TRBV6-1
j_gene: TRBJ1-6

CDR3nt: TGCGCCAGCAGCCCAGGGACTCCCTCCTACAATGAGCAGTTCTTC
CDR3aa: CASSPGTPSYNEQFF
d_gene: NA
abundance: many
v_gene: TRBV4-3
j_gene: TRBJ2-1

CDR3nt: TGTGCCAGCAGCTTAACGGCTGGGGCCAACGTCCTGACTTTC
CDR3aa: CASSLTAGANVLTF
d_gene: NA
abundance: few
v_gene: TRBV7-3
j_gene: TRBJ2-6

CDR3nt: TGTGCCAGCAGTGAAGAGCAAGCCAAAAACATTCAGTACTTC
CDR3aa: CASSEEQAKNIQYF
d_gene: NA
abundance: NA
v_gene: TRBV2
j_gene: TRBJ2-4

CDR3nt: TGCGCCAGCAGCCTACAGGGGAGCGGCAGCAATCAGCCCCAGCATTTT
CDR3aa: CASSLQGSGSNQPQHF
d_gene: TRBD1
abundance: NA
v_gene: TRBV4-1
j_gene: TRBJ1-5

CDR3nt: TGTGCCAGCTCACCACCGGGGGGACGGAGCTACGAGCAGTACTTC
CDR3aa: CASSPPGGRSYEQYF
d_gene: NA
abundance: NA
v_gene: TRBV18
j_gene: TRBJ2-7

CDR3nt: TGTGCCAGCAGCTTCCTAGGACAGACTAACTATGGCTACACCTTC
CDR3aa: CASSFLGQTNYGYTF
d_gene: NA
abundance: NA
v_gene: TRBV5-4
j_gene: TRBJ1-2

CDR3nt: TGTGCCAGCTCTTTGGGACAGGGAATCACAGATACGCAGTATTTT
CDR3aa: CASSLGQGITDTQYF
d_gene: TRBD1
abundance: few
v_gene: TRBV18
j_gene: TRBJ2-3

CDR3nt: TGCGCCAGCAGCTTGGGGGCCCTACCCCGCCAAGAGACCCAGTACTTC
CDR3aa: CASSLGALPRQETQYF
d_gene: NA
abundance: NA
v_gene: TRBV5-1
j_gene: TRBJ2-5

CDR3nt: TGTGCCACCAGTGATTTCACAGGGGACTATGGCTACACCTTC
CDR3aa: CATSDFTGDYGYTF
d_gene: TRBD1
abundance: NA
v_gene: TRBV24-1
j_gene: TRBJ1-2

CDR3nt: TGTGCCAGCAGCTTACCGCTGACGGACCTCTATGGCTACACCTTC
CDR3aa: CASSLPLTDLYGYTF
d_gene: NA
abundance: NA
v_gene: TRBV7-9
j_gene: TRBJ1-2

CDR3nt: TGTGCCAGCAGCCCAAGTGTGGGACAGACCTACGAGCAGTACTTC
CDR3aa: CASSPSVGQTYEQYF
d_gene: TRBD1
abundance: NA
v_gene: TRBV6-5
j_gene: TRBJ2-7

CDR3nt: TGTGCCAGCAGCGTAGCCAGTCTTTATGGGGAGACCCAGTACTTC
CDR3aa: CASSVASLYGETQYF
d_gene: NA
abundance: once
v_gene: TRBV9
j_gene: TRBJ2-5

CDR3nt: TGTGCCAGCAGTTTTTCACATTCCCCAGCTGAAGCTTTCTTT
CDR3aa: CASSFSHSPAEAFF
d_gene: NA
abundance: NA
v_gene: TRBV28
j_gene: TRBJ1-1

CDR3nt: TGTGCCAGCAGTTTCCTCGGGGGCTCCTACAATGAGCAGTTCTTC
CDR3aa: CASSFLGGSYNEQFF
d_gene: NA
abundance: few
v_gene: TRBV27
j_gene: TRBJ2-1

CDR3nt: TGTGCCAGCAGTGAAACAGGGCTGAACACCGGGGAGCTGTTTTTT
CDR3aa: CASSETGLNTGELFF
d_gene: NA
abundance: NA
v_gene: TRBV2
j_gene: TRBJ2-2

CDR3nt: TGTGCCAGCAGTCAAGCGCGGGGGGATGAGCAGTTCTTC
CDR3aa: CASSQARGDEQFF
d_gene: TRBD2
abundance: few
v_gene: TRBV6-5
j_gene: TRBJ2-1

CDR3nt: TGTGCCAGCAGTCCTGAGACAGGGCGGACCGGGGAGCTGTTTTTT
CDR3aa: CASSPETGRTGELFF
d_gene: TRBD1
abundance: many
v_gene: TRBV12-3/TRBV12-4
j_gene: TRBJ2-2

CDR3nt: TGCGCCAGCAGCTTGTGGGGTATCTCCTACAATGAGCAGTTCTTC
CDR3aa: CASSLWGISYNEQFF
d_gene: NA
abundance: many
v_gene: TRBV5-1
j_gene: TRBJ2-1

CDR3nt: TGCGCCAGCAGCCAAGATCCTGCGGGACTGAGCTACGAGCAGTACTTC
CDR3aa: CASSQDPAGLSYEQYF
d_gene: NA
abundance: NA
v_gene: TRBV4-1
j_gene: TRBJ2-7

CDR3nt: TGCGCCAGCAGCTTGTTCTTGGTAGCGGAAGAGACCCAGTACTTC
CDR3aa: CASSLFLVAEETQYF
d_gene: NA
abundance: many
v_gene: TRBV5-1
j_gene: TRBJ2-5

CDR3nt: TGCGCCAGCAGCTTCTCGACAGGGACTAGCACAGATACGCAGTATTTT
CDR3aa: CASSFSTGTSTDTQYF
d_gene: NA
abundance: few
v_gene: TRBV5-1
j_gene: TRBJ2-3

CDR3nt: TGCAGTGCTCTGGCCGGCAGCGATCAGCCCCAGCATTTT
CDR3aa: CSALAGSDQPQHF
d_gene: NA
abundance: NA
v_gene: TRBV20-1
j_gene: TRBJ1-5

CDR3nt: TGTGCCAGCACAGGGGGCCGCTCCTACGAGCAGTACTTC
CDR3aa: CASTGGRSYEQYF
d_gene: TRBD1
abundance: few
v_gene: TRBV6-2/TRBV6-3
j_gene: TRBJ2-7

CDR3nt: TGCAGCGGCTTCAGGGAGTCCGGGGAGCTGTTTTTT
CDR3aa: CSGFRESGELFF
d_gene: NA
abundance: NA
v_gene: TRBV29-1
j_gene: TRBJ2-2

CDR3nt: TGCGCCAGCAGCCAAGATGGCGACAGGACTCAGCCCCAGCATTTT
CDR3aa: CASSQDGDRTQPQHF
d_gene: NA
abundance: few
v_gene: TRBV4-3
j_gene: TRBJ1-5

CDR3nt: TGTGCCAGCAGTCTTGAAATTACTAGCGGGGCACTCGGGACCCAGTACTTC
CDR3aa: CASSLEITSGALGTQYF
d_gene: TRBD2
abundance: few
v_gene: TRBV7-6
j_gene: TRBJ2-5

CDR3nt: TGTGCCAGCAGGGGGGCTGGGGAGCAGTTCTTC
CDR3aa: CASRGAGEQFF
d_gene: NA
abundance: NA
v_gene: TRBV2
j_gene: TRBJ2-1

CDR3nt: TGTGCCAGCAGCATAAATGAGCAGTTCTTC
CDR3aa: CASSINEQFF
d_gene: NA
abundance: many
v_gene: TRBV7-9
j_gene: TRBJ2-1

CDR3nt: TGTGCCAGCAGTCGTTTCCCTGTCGGAACTGAAGCTTTCTTT
CDR3aa: CASSRFPVGTEAFF
d_gene: NA
abundance: few
v_gene: TRBV2
j_gene: TRBJ1-1

CDR3nt: TGTGCCAGCTCACCCGACCACTCCTACGAGCAGTACTTC
CDR3aa: CASSPDHSYEQYF
d_gene: NA
abundance: NA
v_gene: TRBV18
j_gene: TRBJ2-7